Listed below are T cell receptor beta chains from one sample, sequenced in a study of blood T cell repertoires in COVID-19. TCRdb's copy holds only in-frame clones and misses some; the assay was immunoSEQ multiplex PCR. The sample lists 80,000 to 85,000 clones, more than 80% seen once, with roughly 13% in the top ten. Sequencing input: peripheral blood. These receptors all stem from a human donor in a cohort sampled during active COVID-19. Both conserved end residues are part of each CDR3. The D gene is left open where the match is weak. Clone size appears in some rows only: once, few, many, or a class for an expanded clone.

size	V	J	length	D	DNA	CDR3
-	TRBV27	TRBJ2-3	14	TRBD2	TGTGCCAGCAGTTTAGCGGGGGGGGCAGATACGCAGTATTTT	CASSLAGGADTQYF
-	TRBV5-4	TRBJ1-3	16	-	TGTGCCAGCAGCATCTCTCAATTTAGCTCTGGAAACACCATATATTTT	CASSISQFSSGNTIYF
-	TRBV7-2	TRBJ2-1	13	-	TGTGCCAGCAGCGAAGGCGGGGGCGATGAGCAGTTCTTC	CASSEGGGDEQFF
-	TRBV13	TRBJ2-7	17	TRBD2	TGTGCCAGCAGCTGGGGGGGGGTCCTCGGGAATCCCCCCGAGCAGTACTTC	CASSWGGVLGNPPEQYF
once	TRBV6-7	TRBJ2-7	16	-	TGTGCCAGCACTTCTCCCAAGTTCAGAGGGAACCACGAGCAGTACTTC	CASTSPKFRGNHEQYF
-	TRBV7-6	TRBJ2-7	13	-	TGTGCCAGCAGCCCGACTAGAGGGGCCGAGCAGTACTTC	CASSPTRGAEQYF
-	TRBV6-5	TRBJ1-2	14	TRBD1	TGTGCCAGCAGTTCTCTGACAGGGCCCAAAGGCTACACCTTC	CASSSLTGPKGYTF
-	TRBV23-1	TRBJ1-2	14	-	TGCGCCAGCAGTCAGGCCAGGGGATACTATGGCTACACCTTC	CASSQARGYYGYTF
-	TRBV7-9	TRBJ1-3	13	-	TGTGCCAGCAGCCTAGGCGGTAGAAACACCATATATTTT	CASSLGGRNTIYF
-	TRBV28	TRBJ1-2	17	TRBD1	TGTGCCAGCAGAAAATTCAAATCCGGGACAGATAACTATGGCTACACCTTC	CASRKFKSGTDNYGYTF
-	TRBV25-1	TRBJ1-2	13	-	TGTGCCAGCAGTACAGGGATTGGCTATGGCTACACCTTC	CASSTGIGYGYTF
-	TRBV7-8	TRBJ2-3	15	TRBD2	TGTGCCAGCAGAGCTAGCGGGGGGCGCACAGATACGCAGTATTTT	CASRASGGRTDTQYF
-	TRBV19	TRBJ2-3	13	-	TGTGCCAGTAGTATAGTACGGGCAGATACGCAGTATTTT	CASSIVRADTQYF
-	TRBV1	TRBJ1-6	18	-	TGCACCAGCAGCCAAGTAAGACAGCCCGTCTCCTATAATTCACCCCTCCACTTT	CTSSQVRQPVSYNSPLHF
-	TRBV2	TRBJ2-3	15	TRBD1	TGTGCCAGCAGACGACAGGGATTAAGCACAGATACGCAGTATTTT	CASRRQGLSTDTQYF
-	TRBV18	TRBJ1-1	17	TRBD1	TGTGCCAGCTCACCCGGGACAGGGGGCCTCGGTGGGCCTGAAGCTTTCTTT	CASSPGTGGLGGPEAFF
-	TRBV23-1	TRBJ1-2	13	TRBD1	TGCGCCAGCAAGCCCGGACAGGGCTCTGGCTACACCTTC	CASKPGQGSGYTF
-	TRBV3-1/TRBV3-2	TRBJ2-5	14	-	TGTGCCAGCAGCCAAGATAGAACGGAAGAGACCCAGTACTTC	CASSQDRTEETQYF
few	TRBV6-5	TRBJ1-2	14	-	TGTGCCAGCAGTTCGGACACCTGGAACTATGGCTACACCTTC	CASSSDTWNYGYTF
-	TRBV7-9	TRBJ2-2	13	-	TGTGCCAGCACCCGACAATCCACCGGGGAGCTGTTTTTT	CASTRQSTGELFF
-	TRBV7-9	TRBJ1-2	15	-	TGTGCCAGCAGCTTAGCGGGGCAGGGATGGAATGGCTACACCTTC	CASSLAGQGWNGYTF
-	TRBV4-1	TRBJ2-7	15	-	TGCGCCAGCAGCCAAGATAGGACACAGGGTTGGGAGCAGTACTTC	CASSQDRTQGWEQYF
-	TRBV6-5	TRBJ1-1	15	TRBD1	TGTGCCAGCAGCCTTATACAGGGGGCGGCGGGTGAAGCTTTCTTT	CASSLIQGAAGEAFF
-	TRBV5-4	TRBJ2-1	14	TRBD2	TGTGCCAGCAGCTCAGGACTAGCGGGCAATGAGCAGTTCTTC	CASSSGLAGNEQFF
-	TRBV5-4	TRBJ1-1	17	TRBD1	TGTGCCAGCAGCTTGGTGGGACAGGGTGGGATAAACACTGAAGCTTTCTTT	CASSLVGQGGINTEAFF
few	TRBV11-3	TRBJ2-2	15	-	TGTGCCAGCAGCCTACTTGGGACAACCACCGGGGAGCTGTTTTTT	CASSLLGTTTGELFF
-	TRBV2	TRBJ2-1	13	TRBD2	TGTGCCAGCAGCACGGGGACTAGTGGTGAGCAGTTCTTC	CASSTGTSGEQFF
once	TRBV24-1	TRBJ2-1	16	-	TGTGCCACCAGTGATTCCCAGGCCGGATCCTACAATGAGCAGTTCTTC	CATSDSQAGSYNEQFF
-	TRBV19	TRBJ2-1	14	-	TGTGCCAGTAGTGAACAGGGCTACTACAATGAGCAGTTCTTC	CASSEQGYYNEQFF
-	TRBV11-2	TRBJ1-1	17	TRBD1	TGTGCCAGCAGCTCCAGGGACAGGGGGCGGATAAACACTGAAGCTTTCTTT	CASSSRDRGRINTEAFF
-	TRBV19	TRBJ1-1	12	-	TGTGCCAGCAAACACGTAAACACTGAAGCTTTCTTT	CASKHVNTEAFF
few	TRBV7-8	TRBJ2-7	15	-	TGTGCCAGCAGCTTAAACGCCGGGACTCCGTACGAGCAGTACTTC	CASSLNAGTPYEQYF
-	TRBV11-1	TRBJ2-7	15	TRBD1	TGTGCCAGCAGCTTAGGCGGCAGGGGGCTCAGCGAGCAGTACTTC	CASSLGGRGLSEQYF
-	TRBV2	TRBJ2-5	11	-	TGTGCCAGCAGTGTCAGGGAGACCCAGTACTTC	CASSVRETQYF
-	TRBV4-2	TRBJ1-3	15	-	TGTGCCAGCAGCCAAGTAGTGAGAGGTGACAACACCATATATTTT	CASSQVVRGDNTIYF
many	TRBV28	TRBJ1-5	17	TRBD1	TGTGCCAGCAGCCCCCGGGACAGGGGGCTGAGCAATCAGCCCCAGCATTTT	CASSPRDRGLSNQPQHF
few	TRBV7-2	TRBJ2-7	16	TRBD2	TGTGCCAGCAGCAAGGGTAGCGGGGGATTCTCCTACGAGCAGTACTTC	CASSKGSGGFSYEQYF
once	TRBV2	TRBJ1-4	19	TRBD1	TGTGCCAGCAATATGGAGCCAGGGGGCGCGTCAGCGGTACGGGAAAAACTGTTTTTT	CASNMEPGGASAVREKLFF
-	TRBV6-6	TRBJ1-2	11	-	TGTGCCACCAATTCGGACTATGGCTACACCTTC	CATNSDYGYTF
-	TRBV2	TRBJ1-1	16	-	TGTGCCAGCAGTGTACAGCCGGGGAAAATGAACACTGAAGCTTTCTTT	CASSVQPGKMNTEAFF
-	TRBV12-2	TRBJ2-3	16	-	TGTGCAAGTCGCCAGTTCTTAGCGGGAGGGGCAGATACGCAGTATTTT	CASRQFLAGGADTQYF
-	TRBV2	TRBJ2-1	12	TRBD2	TGTGCCAGACAGCGGGGGAGGAATGAGCAGTTCTTC	CARQRGRNEQFF
-	TRBV21-1	TRBJ2-5	15	-	TGTGCCAGCAGCAAAGCGAGGGACAGAAGAGAGACCCAGTACTTC	CASSKARDRRETQYF
-	TRBV2	TRBJ2-3	14	-	TGTGCCAGCAGTGAGGCGGGACCCCCTGATACGCAGTATTTT	CASSEAGPPDTQYF
-	TRBV18	TRBJ2-4	16	TRBD1	TGTGCCAGTAACAGGGGGCCTGATGTAGCCAAAAACATTCAGTACTTC	CASNRGPDVAKNIQYF
few	TRBV30	TRBJ1-5	13	-	TGTGCCTGGAGTTCAGGGAACAATCAGCCCCAGCATTTT	CAWSSGNNQPQHF
-	TRBV3-1/TRBV3-2	TRBJ2-7	15	-	TGTGCCAGCGCCGAGGCCGGGCGGGCAAAATACGAGCAGTACTTC	CASAEAGRAKYEQYF
-	TRBV7-3	TRBJ2-2	16	TRBD1	TGTGCCAGCAGCCCTACAGGGGCTCCCAACACCGGGGAGCTGTTTTTT	CASSPTGAPNTGELFF
-	TRBV5-1	TRBJ1-4	14	TRBD1	TGCGCCAGCAGCTTCGACAGGGGGCCTGAAAAACTGTTTTTT	CASSFDRGPEKLFF
-	TRBV2	TRBJ1-2	13	-	TGTGCCAGCAGTGCCGACAGTATCTATGGCTACACCTTC	CASSADSIYGYTF
once	TRBV7-2	TRBJ2-7	16	-	TGTGCCAGCAGCTTAGTGGCGGGGGCAATCTCCTACGAGCAGTACTTC	CASSLVAGAISYEQYF
-	TRBV18	TRBJ2-5	12	-	TGTGCCAGCTCACCACAGGAGGAGACCCAGTACTTC	CASSPQEETQYF
-	TRBV7-9	TRBJ2-1	18	TRBD2	TGTGCCAGCAGCTACGGGACTAGAGGATTGGGCCCTAGGAATGAGCAGTTCTTC	CASSYGTRGLGPRNEQFF
-	TRBV11-3	TRBJ2-3	15	TRBD1	TGTGCCAGCAGCTTCCTCGGACAGGGGACAGATACGCAGTATTTT	CASSFLGQGTDTQYF
-	TRBV18	TRBJ1-6	14	-	TGTGCCAGCTCAAGGGATGTACTAGATTCACCCCTCCACTTT	CASSRDVLDSPLHF